One sample yielded the 28 T cell receptor beta chains listed below, sequenced in a study of tumor and adjacent non-tumor tissue in lung cancer. RNA was extracted from bulk tissue without any cell sorting. More than 3 cm separated this lung sample from the edge of the tumor. A modified ARM-PCR protocol with three rounds of nested PCR amplified TCRbeta. TCRdb passed the multiplex PCR reads through MiXCR, listing each CDR3 protein once. The sample lists some 100,000 distinct CDR3 sequences; 80% were seen once. Sequencing was carried out using distant non-tumor lung tissue. The receptors derive from a man in his sixties with small cell lung cancer.

This clonotype was recorded a few times. An end of the junction does not agree with germline; a read error may underlie this. The chain carries TRBV11-2 and TRBJ2-2; 8 bases are a match to TRBD1. Per germline, CDR1 SGHAT and CDR2 FQNNGV. The CDR3 runs to 14 residues. The CDR3 protein is CVSSTYRGVRELFF. In DNA, the CDR3 is TGTGTCAGCAGCACCTACAGGGGGGTCAGGGAGCTGTTTTTT. Complete variable domain (other parts from reference TRBV11-2 and TRBJ2-2): EAGVAQSPRYKIIEKRQSVAFWCNPISGHATLYWYQQILGQGPKLLIQFQNNGVVDDSQLPKDRFSAERLKGVDSTLKIQPAKLEDSAVYLCVSSTYRGVRELFFGEGSRLTVL.

On this clonotype itself: Relative to the germline gene, one junction end is altered; a read error may explain this. The gene calls are TRBV10-2 and TRBJ2-1, with D possibly being TRBD2 (6 bases). This CDR3 is built from 13 residues. Germline lookup yields CDR1 WSHSY and CDR2 SAAADI. The CDR3 region has the DNA TGCACCAGCTGCGGGATTGGCCAGGGTGAGCAGTTCTTC. As protein: CTSCGIGQGEQFF.

To note about this clonotype: A read error may produce the germline difference seen at one junction end. This chain connects TRBV11-3 to TRBJ2-1, with D possibly TRBD2 on 6 matching bases. The CDR3 has 13 amino acids. Germline CDR1 is SGHNT and CDR2 is YENEEA. In DNA form, the CDR3 reads TGTGCCTGCAGCTTTGGACTATGGGGTGAGCAGTTCTTC. Its protein product is CACSFGLWGEQFF.

With regard to this clonotype: The junction departs from germline at one end; a sequencing error may be responsible. The V and J genes are TRBV11-2 and TRBJ1-1; TRBD1 matches at 8 bases. The germline V gene encodes CDR1 SGHAT and CDR2 FQNNGV. This CDR3 is built from 15 residues. The CDR3 DNA reads as TGTGCCAGCAGATTAGTAACAGGGGGGTACACTGAAGCTCTCTTT. It translates to CASRLVTGGYTEALF. Full variable domain (remainder filled in from reference TRBV11-2 and TRBJ1-1): EAGVAQSPRYKIIEKRQSVAFWCNPISGHATLYWYQQILGQGPKLLIQFQNNGVVDDSQLPKDRFSAERLKGVDSTLKIQPAKLEDSAVYLCASRLVTGGYTEALFGQGTRLTVV.

A word on this clonotype: This CDR3 is missing its conserved last phenylalanine or tryptophan, likely due to a read error. The chain has TRBV6-6 and TRBJ2-2, with TRBD2 as a possible D gene (6 bases). The length of the CDR3 is 15 residues. Germline V gene data show CDR1 as MNHNY and CDR2 as SVGAGI (reference sequence). Trimming left V 3 bases short and J 3 bases short, with 11 bases between. The CDR3 region has the DNA TGTGCCAGCAGTTATAGCAGGAGGGACACCGGGGAGCTGTTTTTA. Its translation: CASSYSRRDTGELFL.

Note on this clonotype: The junction shows a germline mismatch at one end, possibly a read error. J is TRBJ2-1 and V is TRBV5-1; 9 nucleotides align to TRBD1. This CDR3 comprises 17 residues. Germline values: CDR1 SGHRS, CDR2 YFSETQ. The CDR3 coding sequence is TGCGCCAGCAGGCTTTCCATGACAGGGGGGCCTTACAATGAGCAGTGCTTC. Encoded protein: CASRLSMTGGPYNEQCF.

As concerns this clonotype: Germline is not matched at one junction end, which may reflect a read error. The rearrangement links TRBV5-4 to TRBJ2-7; the match to TRBD2 covers 7 bases. CDR1 is SGHNT and CDR2 is YYREEE in the germline V gene (reference sequence). The CDR3 length is 15 residues. The CDR3 sequence: CASSASGTKGGEQYF. For the CDR3, the DNA is TGTGCCAGCAGCGCATCCGGGACTAAAGGAGGGGAGCAATACTTC.

On this clonotype: The junction does not match germline at one end; this may be a read error. The J gene is TRBJ2-6, the V gene TRBV20-1, with D possibly TRBD1 on 5 matching bases. The germline V gene has CDR1 DFQATT and CDR2 SNEGSKA (reference sequence). The CDR3 has 19 residues. CDR3 loop: CNARAQQRQFLSGANVLTF. The DNA for the CDR3 is TGCAATGCTAGAGCTCAGCAAAGACAGTTCCTCTCTGGGGCTAACGTCCTGACTTTC.

The genes are TRBV11-2 and TRBJ1-1; D is uncertain. The CDR3 sequence is 15 residues long. Germline assignment: CDR1 SGHAT and CDR2 FQNNGV. Between the trimmed V and J ends, which lost 6 bases and 0 bases, there was a span of 14 bases. The CDR3 spells CASSLPAGMNTEAFF. The CDR3, as DNA: TGTGCCAGCAGTTTACCAGCTGGAATGAACACTGAAGCTTTCTTT.

A note on this clonotype: The junction and the germline gene differ at one end; a read error may be behind it. This chain connects TRBV29-1 to TRBJ2-5; 8 positions agree with TRBD2. This CDR3 contains 15 residues. Germline loops: CDR1 SQVTM, CDR2 ANQGSEA. CDR3 region: CSVGGLAGYQETHYF. In DNA, the CDR3 is TGCAGCGTTGGAGGACTAGCTGGTTACCAAGAGACCCACTACTTC.

A few counts support this clonotype. The chain recombines TRBV9 with TRBJ1-6; tentative D call: TRBD1 (6 bases). The V gene lost 4 bases and the J gene lost 8 bases, with 16 bases spanning the gap. CDR3 size: 15 residues. CDR1 and CDR2 (germline): SGDLS, YYNGEE. This CDR3 reads CASSFRAGGDSPLHF. DNA for the CDR3: TGTGCCAGCAGCTTCCGAGCGGGGGGCGATTCACCCCTCCACTTT.

Concerning this clonotype itself: This may stem from a read error, because a much larger clone lies one nucleotide away. This CDR3 reads CASSRTGSAEEKLFF. Here the CDR3 DNA reads TGTGCCAGCAGTCGCACAGGGAGCGCTGAGGAAAAACTGTTTTTT. The rearrangement uses TRBV5-8 and TRBJ1-4; maybe TRBD1 (6 bases). With 5 bases removed from V and 8 bases from J, the gap between germline ends came to 19 bases. The CDR3 covers 15 residues. Germline-derived CDR1 and CDR2 are SGHTS and YDEGEE.

The chain joins TRBV5-6 to TRBJ2-3, with D unclear. Germline V gene sequence: CDR1 SGHDT, CDR2 YYEEEE. Trimming took 0 bases from V and 4 from J, leaving 12 bases between them. This CDR3 has 15 residues. CDR3 residues: CASSLGAVFADTQYF. For the CDR3, the DNA is TGTGCCAGCAGCTTGGGGGCAGTATTCGCAGATACGCAGTATTTT.

The chain couples TRBV6-5 to TRBJ1-4; D unresolved. Germline V gene lookup returns CDR1 MNHEY and CDR2 SVGAGI. V shed 7 bases and J shed 8 bases, with 23 bases lying between them. The CDR3 spans 16 residues. The CDR3, as DNA: TGTGCCAGCACCACCAAGAACTCAGCAATTAACGAAAAACTGTTTTTT. Its protein is CASTTKNSAINEKLFF.

The chain is built from TRBV11-2 and TRBJ2-7, with TRBD2 matching 15 bases. The CDR3 contains 19 residues. Germline CDR1 and CDR2: SGHAT and FQNNGV. The CDR3 DNA follows: TGTGCCAGCAGCTCTAGGACTAGCGGGAGGGCGAGCCTTTACTACGGGCAGTACGTC. Translating gives CASSSRTSGRASLYYGQYV.

The count of this clonotype is one. V gene TRBV29-1 combines with J gene TRBJ2-7; maybe TRBD2 (6 bases). The CDR3 covers 14 residues. The germline gives CDR1 SQVTM, CDR2 ANQGSEA. V was clipped by 7 bases and J by 0 bases, with 16 bases between them. The CDR3 bases are TGCAGCGCGACGGTAGCGGTTAGCTCCTACGAGCAGTACTTC. Translating gives CSATVAVSSYEQYF.

About this clonotype: Germline is not matched at one junction end, which may reflect a read error. The chain uses TRBV12-3 or TRBV12-4 and TRBJ2-7; 9 bases fit TRBD2. The CDR3 is 13 residues long. This chain's CDR3 is CASRAGGYYERYF. CDR3 nucleotide sequence: TGTGCCAGCAGGGCGGGAGGGTACTACGAGCGGTACTTC.

As regards this clonotype: A read error may be the cause here, since a much bigger clone is one base away. This chain joins TRBV20-1 and TRBJ2-5, with TRBD2 identical over 9 bases. The CDR3 contains 15 residues. Germline CDR1 DFQATT, CDR2 SNEGSKA (reference sequence). Trimming took 3 bases from V and 9 from J; bases not matched to a gene: 14. CDR3 DNA sequence: TGCAGTGCTAGGTCGCCGGCTAGCGGGATGGAGGCCCAGTACTTC. It specifies CSARSPASGMEAQYF.

This clonotype ranks as medium-sized. The chain is built from TRBV6-2 or TRBV6-3 and TRBJ2-1, with D uncertain. CDR1 and CDR2 from the germline V gene are MNHEY and SVGEGT. Trimming cost V 2 bases and J 12 bases, with 8 bases left between them. The CDR3 loop spans 11 amino acids. The chain's CDR3 is CASSYPARQFF. CDR3 bases: TGTGCCAGCAGTTACCCGGCTAGGCAGTTCTTC.

This clonotype has a count of ten or more. CDR3 nucleotide sequence: TGTGCCAGCAGTTTAAATCAAGCCTACGAGCAGTACTTC. This gives the protein CASSLNQAYEQYF. The V call is TRBV28, the J call TRBJ2-7; D unresolved. Germline-derived CDR1 and CDR2 are MDHEN and SYDVKM. The length of the CDR3 is 13 residues. V was cut by 2 bases and J by 2 bases, with 7 bases left in between.

For this clonotype: Since the CDR3 does not end with the conserved phenylalanine or tryptophan, this likely comes from a read error. This rearrangement joins TRBV11-2 to TRBJ2-1; 9 bases align to TRBD2. The CDR3 sequence is 16 residues long. J gave up 8 bases and V 6 bases, and 14 bases lay outside the gene matches. Germline CDR1 SGHAT, CDR2 FQNNGV. The CDR3 DNA follows: TGTGCCAGCAGGCGGGAGGGTAGTACGGCCCGCCATGAGCAGTTCCTC. Its protein product is CASRREGSTARHEQFL.

Details on this clonotype: One end of the junction fails to match germline, which may point to a read error. The gene calls are TRBV6-1 and TRBJ2-2; 10 positions agree with TRBD2. The germline CDR1 and CDR2 sequences are MNHNS and SASEGT. The CDR3 runs to 14 residues. The CDR3 DNA follows: TGTACCAGCAGACTAGCGGGTGACACCGGGGAGCTATTTTTT. It specifies CTSRLAGDTGELFF.

The chain carries TRBV12-3 or TRBV12-4 and TRBJ2-1; a possible D gene is TRBD2 (5 bases). Trimming pared 4 bases from V and 15 bases from J, leaving 22 bases between. The CDR3 loop spans 14 amino acids. CDR3 residues: CASSSYGIDNELFF. The CDR3 coding sequence is TGTGCCAGCAGTTCCTACGGGATTGATAATGAACTGTTCTTC.

This clonotype came up many times. The chain links TRBV5-1 to TRBJ1-4; no clear D gene. Trimming removed 0 bases from V and 0 bases from J, with 6 bases in between. Germline CDR1 reads SGHRS; CDR2 reads YFSETQ. The CDR3 has 15 residues. The DNA for the CDR3 is TGCGCCAGCAGCTTGGGAAGAACAACTAATGAAAAACTGTTTTTT. Translated: CASSLGRTTNEKLFF.

Regarding this clonotype: A much larger clone lies one base from this, so it may be a read error. The gene calls are TRBV28 and TRBJ2-5; 8 bases are shared with TRBD1. In germline, CDR1 is MDHEN, CDR2 SYDVKM. The CDR3 totals 14 residues. Here the CDR3 reads CASSVRGRREIQYF. Written as DNA, the CDR3 is TGTGCCAGCAGTGTCAGGGGGCGTCGAGAGATCCAGTACTTC.

This clonotype was found once. A much larger clone differs from this one at a single base, so this may be a read error. The chain is built from TRBV28 and TRBJ2-1; 9 bases match TRBD2. V lost 5 bases and J lost 10; bases outside the gene matches: 15. The CDR3 extends over 16 amino acids. Germline V gene lookup returns CDR1 MDHEN and CDR2 SYDVKM. The chain's CDR3 is CASSLRPGTSIDEQFF. The CDR3, as DNA: TGTGCCAGCAGTCTCAGACCCGGGACTAGCATAGACGAGCAGTTCTTC.

In its sample, this clonotype was seen a few times. The junction does not match germline at one end; this may be a read error. V is TRBV6-5 and J is TRBJ2-1, with D possibly being TRBD1 (5 bases). Germline V gene sequence: CDR1 MNHEY, CDR2 SVGAGI. This CDR3 has 16 residues. The chain's CDR3 is CASSYTRWGGSNEQLF. CDR3 nucleotide sequence: TGTGCCAGCAGTTACACGCGATGGGGCGGTTCAAATGAGCAGTTATTC.

In the case of this clonotype: Being one base from a much bigger clone, this may be a read error. In DNA form, the CDR3 reads TGCAGCGTTACTCTCCCGGGACAGAGCCCCTACAAGCAGTACTTC. Translated: CSVTLPGQSPYKQYF. The chain carries TRBV29-1 and TRBJ2-7; 7 nucleotides agree with TRBD1. The CDR3 length is 15 residues. Germline assignment: CDR1 SQVTM and CDR2 ANQGSEA.